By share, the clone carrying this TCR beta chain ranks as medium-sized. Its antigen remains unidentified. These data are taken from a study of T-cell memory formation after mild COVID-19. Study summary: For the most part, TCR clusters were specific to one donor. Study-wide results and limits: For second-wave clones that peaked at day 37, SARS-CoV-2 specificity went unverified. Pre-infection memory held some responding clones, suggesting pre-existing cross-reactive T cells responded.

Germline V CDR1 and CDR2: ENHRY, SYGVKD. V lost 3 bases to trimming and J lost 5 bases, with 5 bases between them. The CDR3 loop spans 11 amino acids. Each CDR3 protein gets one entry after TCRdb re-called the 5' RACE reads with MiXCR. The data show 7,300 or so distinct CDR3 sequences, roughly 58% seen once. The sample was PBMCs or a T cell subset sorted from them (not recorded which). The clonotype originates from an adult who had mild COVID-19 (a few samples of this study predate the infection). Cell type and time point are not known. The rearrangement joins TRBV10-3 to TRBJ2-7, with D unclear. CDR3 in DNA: TGTGCCATCAGTGATCAGAACGAGCAGTACTTC. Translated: CAISDQNEQYF.